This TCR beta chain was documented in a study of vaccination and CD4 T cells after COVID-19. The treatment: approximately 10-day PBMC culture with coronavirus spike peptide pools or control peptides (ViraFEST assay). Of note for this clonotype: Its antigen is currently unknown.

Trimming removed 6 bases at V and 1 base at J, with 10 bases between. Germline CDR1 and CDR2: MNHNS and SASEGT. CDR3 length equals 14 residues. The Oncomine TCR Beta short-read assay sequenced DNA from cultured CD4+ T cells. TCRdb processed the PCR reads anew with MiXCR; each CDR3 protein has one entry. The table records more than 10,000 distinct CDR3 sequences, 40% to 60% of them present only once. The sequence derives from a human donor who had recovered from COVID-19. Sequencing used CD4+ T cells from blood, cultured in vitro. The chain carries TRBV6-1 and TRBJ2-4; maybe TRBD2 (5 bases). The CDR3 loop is CASRASWAKNIQYF. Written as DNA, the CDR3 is TGTGCCAGCAGGGCTAGCTGGGCCAAAAACATTCAGTACTTC.